A selection of T cell receptor beta chains follows, all from one sample in a study of blood T cell repertoires in COVID-19. Clones were sequenced by immunoSEQ multiplex PCR, and TCRdb holds only the in-frame ones, with some missing. The table shows about 70,000 clones, with roughly 91% occurring only once. Sequences were obtained from peripheral blood. These receptor sequences come from an elderly woman with active or convalescent COVID-19. The CDR3 runs from the conserved cysteine through the conserved F or W. D genes are given only for firm matches. For some rows the clone size is stated as once, few or many, or as a class when expanded; others skip it.

-	TRBV28	TRBD1	TRBJ2-5	CASSFSTGTGGGETQYF	TGTGCCAGCAGTTTCAGTACCGGGACAGGGGGCGGTGAGACCCAGTACTTC
-	TRBV7-8	-	TRBJ1-3	CATTGSGNTIYF	TGTGCCACCACGGGGTCTGGAAACACCATATATTTT
few	TRBV30	-	TRBJ2-2	CAWRQAGTGELFF	TGTGCCTGGAGACAGGCGGGGACCGGGGAGCTGTTTTTT
-	TRBV5-4	-	TRBJ2-5	CASSLASGAAQETQYF	TGTGCCAGCAGCTTGGCCTCTGGGGCAGCGCAAGAGACCCAGTACTTC
-	TRBV6-7	TRBD1	TRBJ1-5	CASNPGTGENQPQHF	TGTGCCAGCAACCCCGGGACAGGAGAAAATCAGCCCCAGCATTTT
-	TRBV10-2	TRBD2	TRBJ2-3	CASSDIAGGPGDTQYF	TGCGCCAGCAGCGACATAGCGGGGGGCCCGGGAGATACGCAGTATTTT
-	TRBV6-5	-	TRBJ1-5	CASSYSTEISPQHF	TGTGCCAGCAGTTATTCGACTGAAATCAGCCCCCAGCATTTT
-	TRBV4-1	-	TRBJ1-2	CASSQEGGIPYYGYTF	TGCGCCAGCAGCCAAGAGGGAGGGATCCCCTACTATGGCTACACCTTC
-	TRBV9	-	TRBJ2-7	CASSATENYEQYF	TGTGCCAGCAGCGCGACAGAAAATTACGAGCAGTACTTC
-	TRBV30	-	TRBJ1-5	CAWSVRTMVQPQHF	TGTGCCTGGAGTGTACGGACAATGGTTCAGCCCCAGCATTTT
-	TRBV4-3	-	TRBJ2-2	CASSQDLQSRELFF	TGCGCCAGCAGCCAAGATCTGCAGTCTCGGGAGCTGTTTTTT
-	TRBV5-6	-	TRBJ1-3	CASSLNSGSTAGNTIYF	TGTGCCAGCAGCTTGAATTCCGGGTCGACGGCTGGAAACACCATATATTTT
-	TRBV9	TRBD1	TRBJ2-7	CASSKTGTEFYEQYF	TGTGCCAGCTCGAAAACCGGGACAGAGTTCTACGAGCAGTACTTC
few	TRBV7-3	-	TRBJ1-6	CASSLGSSGSPLHF	TGTGCCAGCAGCTTAGGGAGCAGTGGTTCACCCCTCCACTTT
-	TRBV6-5	-	TRBJ2-3	CASSPGKYTQYF	TGTGCCAGCAGCCCAGGGAAGTATACGCAGTATTTT
-	TRBV19	-	TRBJ1-6	CASSIVWSSYNSPLHF	TGTGCCAGTAGTATAGTTTGGAGCTCCTATAATTCACCCCTCCACTTT
-	TRBV11-2	TRBD1	TRBJ1-1	CASSQDREFHEAFF	TGTGCCAGCAGCCAGGACAGGGAATTTCATGAAGCTTTCTTT
-	TRBV7-9	TRBD1	TRBJ1-5	CASSLDVGQDNQPQHF	TGTGCCAGCAGCTTAGATGTGGGACAGGACAATCAGCCCCAGCATTTT
-	TRBV7-9	TRBD1	TRBJ1-2	CASSAGQLYGYTF	TGTGCCAGCAGCGCGGGACAGCTCTATGGCTACACCTTC
-	TRBV5-1	-	TRBJ1-4	CASSSNRATNEKLFF	TGCGCCAGCAGCTCGAACAGGGCGACTAATGAAAAACTGTTTTTT
-	TRBV7-9	TRBD1	TRBJ2-6	CASSLGLTGKGANVLTF	TGTGCCAGCAGCTTAGGCCTGACAGGGAAAGGGGCCAACGTCCTGACTTTC
-	TRBV4-3	-	TRBJ1-6	CASSQDPISSYNSPLHF	TGCGCCAGCAGCCAAGACCCGATCAGCTCCTATAATTCACCCCTCCACTTT
-	TRBV18	-	TRBJ2-7	CASSPMGDYEQYF	TGTGCCAGCTCACCTATGGGAGACTACGAGCAGTACTTC
once	TRBV6-5	-	TRBJ1-2	CASRTDSNYGYTF	TGTGCCAGCAGAACGGACAGTAACTATGGCTACACCTTC
-	TRBV7-2	TRBD2	TRBJ2-2	CAGGLAGSTGELFF	TGTGCCGGGGGACTAGCGGGGTCTACCGGGGAGCTGTTTTTT
once	TRBV4-3	TRBD2	TRBJ2-3	CASSQDAERGGYADTQYF	TGCGCCAGCAGCCAAGACGCCGAGCGGGGGGGATATGCAGATACGCAGTATTTT
-	TRBV12-3/TRBV12-4	-	TRBJ2-1	CASSPSTGNEQFF	TGTGCCAGCAGCCCATCCACGGGCAATGAGCAGTTCTTC
-	TRBV11-3	TRBD2	TRBJ2-7	CASSLGLAGEQYF	TGTGCCAGCAGCTTAGGACTAGCGGGGGAGCAGTACTTC
-	TRBV6-4	-	TRBJ2-1	CASSQRQDEFF	TGTGCCAGCAGTCAGAGACAGGACGAGTTCTTC
-	TRBV19	-	TRBJ1-1	CASSIGSAKAFF	TGTGCCAGTAGTATAGGGAGTGCTAAAGCTTTCTTT
-	TRBV4-3	-	TRBJ1-2	CASRAGGVYGYTF	TGCGCCAGCAGAGCTGGGGGCGTTTATGGCTACACCTTC
-	TRBV6-6	TRBD1	TRBJ1-3	CASRYSKGAAGNTIYF	TGTGCCAGCAGATACTCTAAGGGGGCGGCTGGAAACACCATATATTTT
-	TRBV6-2/TRBV6-3	TRBD2	TRBJ2-3	CASSSLLAAADTQYF	TGTGCCAGCAGTTCCCTCCTAGCGGCGGCAGATACGCAGTATTTT
-	TRBV7-2	TRBD1	TRBJ2-1	CASSFNGQGAYNEQFF	TGTGCCAGCAGCTTCAATGGACAGGGGGCGTATAATGAGCAGTTCTTC
-	TRBV2	-	TRBJ2-1	CASNNRGASFNEQFF	TGTGCCAGCAATAACCGGGGGGCCTCCTTCAATGAGCAGTTCTTC
-	TRBV30	-	TRBJ1-1	CAWGVRRNTEAFF	TGTGCCTGGGGTGTCAGGCGGAACACTGAAGCTTTCTTT
-	TRBV28	-	TRBJ1-6	CASSPSNRTPYNSPLHF	TGTGCCAGCAGTCCCTCTAATCGTACCCCCTATAATTCACCCCTCCACTTT